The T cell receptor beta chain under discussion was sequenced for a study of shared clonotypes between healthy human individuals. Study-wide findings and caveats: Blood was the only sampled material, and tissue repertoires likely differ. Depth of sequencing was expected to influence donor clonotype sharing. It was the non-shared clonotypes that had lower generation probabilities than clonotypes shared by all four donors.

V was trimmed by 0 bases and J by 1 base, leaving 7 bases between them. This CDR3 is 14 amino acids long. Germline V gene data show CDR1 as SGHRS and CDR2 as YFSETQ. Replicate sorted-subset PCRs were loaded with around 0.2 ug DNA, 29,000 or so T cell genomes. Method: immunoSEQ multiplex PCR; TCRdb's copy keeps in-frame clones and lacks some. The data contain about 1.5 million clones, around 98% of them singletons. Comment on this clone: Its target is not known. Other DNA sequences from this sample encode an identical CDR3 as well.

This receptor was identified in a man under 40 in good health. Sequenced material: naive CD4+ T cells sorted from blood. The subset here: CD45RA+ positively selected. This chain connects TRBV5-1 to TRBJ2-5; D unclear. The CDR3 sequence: CASSLGGTQETQYF. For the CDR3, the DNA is TGCGCCAGCAGCTTGGGGGGTACCCAAGAGACCCAGTACTTC.